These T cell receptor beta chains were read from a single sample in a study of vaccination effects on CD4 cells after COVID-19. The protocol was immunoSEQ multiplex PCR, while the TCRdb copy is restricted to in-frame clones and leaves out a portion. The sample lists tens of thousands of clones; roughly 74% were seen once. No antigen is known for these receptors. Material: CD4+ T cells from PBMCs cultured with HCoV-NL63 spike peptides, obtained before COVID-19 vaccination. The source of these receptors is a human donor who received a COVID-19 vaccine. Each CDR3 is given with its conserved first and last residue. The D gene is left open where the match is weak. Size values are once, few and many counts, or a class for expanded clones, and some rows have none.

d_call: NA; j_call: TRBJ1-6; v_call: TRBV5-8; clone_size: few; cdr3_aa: CASTLEPNSPLHF; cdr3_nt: TGTGCCAGCACCTTGGAACCGAATTCACCCCTCCACTTT
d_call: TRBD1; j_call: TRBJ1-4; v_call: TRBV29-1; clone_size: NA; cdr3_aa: CSAKGARDNEKLFF; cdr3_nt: TGCAGCGCGAAGGGGGCGCGGGATAATGAAAAACTGTTTTTT
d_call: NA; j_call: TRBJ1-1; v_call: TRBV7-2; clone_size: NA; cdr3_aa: CASSSRSGKAFF; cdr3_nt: TGTGCCAGCAGCTCGCGATCCGGGAAAGCTTTCTTT
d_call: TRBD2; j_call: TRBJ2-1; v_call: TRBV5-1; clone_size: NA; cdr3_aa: CASSLLAGGYNEQFF; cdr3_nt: TGCGCCAGCAGCCTTTTAGCGGGGGGATACAATGAGCAGTTCTTC
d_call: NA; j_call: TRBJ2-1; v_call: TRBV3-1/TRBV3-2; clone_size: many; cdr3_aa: CASSQGNIVQQFF; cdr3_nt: TGTGCCAGCAGCCAGGGGAACATTGTGCAGCAGTTCTTC
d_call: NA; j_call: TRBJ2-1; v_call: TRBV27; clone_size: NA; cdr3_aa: CASSLQRHTLYYNEQFF; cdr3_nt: TGTGCCAGCAGCCTACAGCGACACACCCTTTACTACAATGAGCAGTTCTTC
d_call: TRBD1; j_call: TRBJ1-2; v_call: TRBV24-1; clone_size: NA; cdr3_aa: CATATDREDGYTF; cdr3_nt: TGTGCCACCGCGACGGACAGGGAAGACGGCTACACCTTC
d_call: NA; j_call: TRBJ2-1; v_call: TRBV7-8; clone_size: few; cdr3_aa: CASRRGAYNEQFF; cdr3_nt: TGTGCCAGCCGGAGGGGGGCCTACAATGAGCAGTTCTTC
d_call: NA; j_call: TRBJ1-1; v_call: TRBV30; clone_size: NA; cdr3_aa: CAWSGYRYTEAFF; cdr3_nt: TGTGCCTGGAGTGGGTACAGGTACACTGAAGCTTTCTTT
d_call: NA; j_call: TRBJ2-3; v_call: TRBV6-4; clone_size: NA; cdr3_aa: CASRGQQGRSTDTQYF; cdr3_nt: TGTGCCAGCAGGGGCCAACAGGGGAGGAGCACAGATACGCAGTATTTT
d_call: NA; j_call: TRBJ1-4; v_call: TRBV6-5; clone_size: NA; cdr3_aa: CASSSGRGNEKLFF; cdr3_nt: TGTGCCAGCAGTTCAGGGCGGGGTAATGAAAAACTGTTTTTT
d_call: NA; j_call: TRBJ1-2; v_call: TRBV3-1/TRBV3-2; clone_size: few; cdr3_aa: CASSLWGGGYTF; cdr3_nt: TGTGCCAGCAGCCTTTGGGGCGGCGGCTACACCTTC
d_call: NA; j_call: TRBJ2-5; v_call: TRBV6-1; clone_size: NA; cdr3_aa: CASSEGSGSGQETQYF; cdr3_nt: TGTGCCAGCAGTGAGGGTTCGGGTTCGGGACAAGAGACCCAGTACTTC
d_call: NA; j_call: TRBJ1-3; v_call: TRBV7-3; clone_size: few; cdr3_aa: CASSLTPTGSGNTIYF; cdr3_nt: TGTGCCAGCAGCTTAACCCCGACAGGCTCTGGAAACACCATATATTTT
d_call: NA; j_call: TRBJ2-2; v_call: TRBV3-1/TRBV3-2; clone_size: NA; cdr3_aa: CASSAGEKDTGELFF; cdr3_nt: TGTGCCAGCAGCGCCGGTGAGAAAGACACCGGGGAGCTGTTTTTT
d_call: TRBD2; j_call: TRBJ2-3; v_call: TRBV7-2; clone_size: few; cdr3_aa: CASSFGGLGADTQYF; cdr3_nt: TGTGCCAGCAGCTTTGGGGGACTAGGGGCAGATACGCAGTATTTT
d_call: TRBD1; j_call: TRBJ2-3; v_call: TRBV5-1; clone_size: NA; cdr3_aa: CASSLGTGRTDTQYF; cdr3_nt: TGCGCCAGCAGCCTAGGGACAGGGCGCACAGATACGCAGTATTTT
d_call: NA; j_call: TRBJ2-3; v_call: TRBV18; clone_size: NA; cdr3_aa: CASSPSDSTDTQYF; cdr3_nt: TGTGCCAGCTCACCATCGGACAGCACAGATACGCAGTATTTT
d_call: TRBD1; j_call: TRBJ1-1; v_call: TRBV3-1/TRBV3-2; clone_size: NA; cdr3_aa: CASSQDQGGKPPEAFF; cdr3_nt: TGTGCCAGCAGCCAAGATCAGGGGGGCAAGCCCCCTGAAGCTTTCTTT
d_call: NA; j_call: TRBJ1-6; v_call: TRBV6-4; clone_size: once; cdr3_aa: CASSPDIYNSPLHF; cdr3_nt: TGTGCCAGCAGTCCAGATATCTATAATTCACCCCTCCACTTT
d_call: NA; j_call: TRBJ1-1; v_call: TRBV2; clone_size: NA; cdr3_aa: CASRAPNGNTEAFF; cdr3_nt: TGTGCCAGCAGGGCCCCGAACGGGAACACTGAAGCTTTCTTT
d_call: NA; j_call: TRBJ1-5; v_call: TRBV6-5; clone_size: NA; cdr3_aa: CASSFTGQTNQPQHF; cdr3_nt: TGTGCCAGCAGTTTCACCGGACAGACTAATCAGCCCCAGCATTTT
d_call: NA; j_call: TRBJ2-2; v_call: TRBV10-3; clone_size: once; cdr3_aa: CAAAARVDTGELFF; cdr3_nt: TGTGCCGCCGCGGCTCGTGTGGACACCGGGGAGCTGTTTTTT
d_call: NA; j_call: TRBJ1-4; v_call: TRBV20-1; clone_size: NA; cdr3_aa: CSASVPPTNEKLFF; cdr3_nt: TGCAGTGCTAGTGTTCCCCCAACTAATGAAAAACTGTTTTTT
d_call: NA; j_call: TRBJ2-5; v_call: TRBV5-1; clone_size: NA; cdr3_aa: CASSLGVTGNGGGETQYF; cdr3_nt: TGCGCCAGCAGCTTGGGGGTTACAGGGAACGGAGGCGGAGAGACCCAGTACTTC
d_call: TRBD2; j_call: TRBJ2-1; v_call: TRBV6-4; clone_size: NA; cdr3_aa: CASSDSSSGGAHEQFF; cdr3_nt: TGTGCCAGCAGTGACTCGTCTAGCGGGGGGGCGCATGAGCAGTTCTTC
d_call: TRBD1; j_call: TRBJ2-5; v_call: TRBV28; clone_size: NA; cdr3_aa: CASSRVPGQGSETQYF; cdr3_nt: TGTGCCAGCAGCCGAGTCCCGGGACAGGGGTCGGAGACCCAGTACTTC
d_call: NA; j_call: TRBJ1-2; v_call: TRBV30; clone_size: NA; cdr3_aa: CAWSGQGYYGYTF; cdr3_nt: TGTGCCTGGAGTGGGCAGGGATACTATGGCTACACCTTC